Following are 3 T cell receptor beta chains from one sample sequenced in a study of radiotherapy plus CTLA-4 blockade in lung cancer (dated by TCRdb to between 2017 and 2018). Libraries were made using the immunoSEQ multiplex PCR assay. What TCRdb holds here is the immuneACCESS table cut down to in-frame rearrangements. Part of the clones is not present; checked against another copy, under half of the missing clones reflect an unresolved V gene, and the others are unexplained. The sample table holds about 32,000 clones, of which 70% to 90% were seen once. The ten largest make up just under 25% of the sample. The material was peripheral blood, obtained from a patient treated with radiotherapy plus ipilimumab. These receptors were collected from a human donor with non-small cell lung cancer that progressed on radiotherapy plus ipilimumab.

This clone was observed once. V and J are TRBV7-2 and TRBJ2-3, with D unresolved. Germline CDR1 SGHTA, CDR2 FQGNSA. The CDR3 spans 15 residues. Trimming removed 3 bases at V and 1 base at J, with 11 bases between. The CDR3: CASSFSIRGTDTQYF. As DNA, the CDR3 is TGTGCCAGCAGCTTTAGCATCCGCGGCACAGATACGCAGTATTTT.

Here the CDR3 reads CASSTGGNMNTEAFF. CDR3 sequence (DNA): TGTGCCAGCAGTACAGGGGGTAATATGAACACTGAAGCTTTCTTT. The rearrangement uses TRBV28 and TRBJ1-1; 8 nucleotides line up with TRBD1. Per the germline V gene, CDR1 is MDHEN and CDR2 is SYDVKM. CDR3 length: 15 amino acids. Trimming took 5 bases from V and 0 from J; bases not matched to a gene: 5.

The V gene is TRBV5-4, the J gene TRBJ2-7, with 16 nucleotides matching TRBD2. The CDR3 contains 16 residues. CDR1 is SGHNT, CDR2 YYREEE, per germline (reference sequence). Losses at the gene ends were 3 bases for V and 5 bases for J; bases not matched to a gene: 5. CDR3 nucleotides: TGTGCCAGCAGCTCGGGACTAGCGGGGGGGAGCGACGAGCAGTACTTC. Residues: CASSSGLAGGSDEQYF.